This entry concerns a single T cell receptor (beta chain). It has no known antigen specificity. There are no base qualities to consult, and no much larger clone falls within one base. Collaborating institutions collected whole blood in K2EDTA tubes following their own protocols. For TCRbeta analysis, collaborators shipped samples in one of three forms: frozen whole blood, isolated PBMCs, or DNA extracted from either of those sample types. TCRbeta CDR3 regions were amplified from genomic DNA by means of the immunoSEQ Assay, a bias-controlled multiplex PCR. The study's own analysis went as follows. The number of nucleated cells in each sample was estimated from the amplification of reference gene primers within the assay. Sequence reads were collapsed and filtered to measure the absolute abundance of every unique TCRbeta CDR3 rearrangement. For each sample, productive Simpson clonality was calculated as the square root of Simpson's diversity index over productive rearrangements. TCRdb holds this immuneACCESS table with in-frame rearrangements only. Some clones are missing; in checked studies, unresolved V genes explain under half, and the rest has no known cause. V, J and clone size are those of that table, while D and trimming were read from the DNA. The sample table contains about 200,000 clones; only one count was recorded for roughly 88% of them. The ten largest clones add up to over 10% of the sample.

This sample is drawn from a study of blood T cell repertoires in COVID-19 (dated by TCRdb to about 2020). Context from the whole study: Samples covering the acute and convalescent phases of COVID-19 were provided by collaborators in the United States, Italy and Spain. The material from the prospective study consisted of cDNA or gDNA derived from T cells, B-cell-depleted T cells, or PBMCs. Subjects who had been exposed to COVID-19, were actively infected with it, or had recovered from it provided the deeply sampled blood TCRbeta repertoires that made up the dataset. The repertoires were made available in a free public database intended to serve as a resource for research on the immune response to SARS-CoV-2. The samples were drawn from two sources: the first 160 participants of the ongoing ImmuneRACE study, and some 1,300 subjects contributed by 6 global collaborators. A de-identified subject ID, COVID-19 status, age in years and sex were almost always included in the sample metadata. Where HLA class I and class II types were available, the types were taken from metadata supplied by the sample provider, not from assay-based typing.

The paper as a whole reports these results and caveats: Clinical and demographic metadata were provided uncurated, with the amount varying by source and participant.

This TCR derives from a human donor in a cohort sampled during active COVID-19. Sequenced sample: peripheral blood.

The DNA sequence reads TGTGCCAGCAGCGAAGGGTCCCAGGTCCAAGAGACCCAGTACTTC. Its product reads: CASSEGSQVQETQYF. This receptor chain uses TRBV3-1 (or the pseudogene TRBV3-2) and TRBJ2-5, with no reliable assignment of the D segment. From the cysteine through the phenylalanine, the CDR3 covers 15 amino acids. The read is trimmed to its CDR3 DNA, 45 bases read in frame from base 1. V sheds 5 bases and J sheds 1 base, leaving 14 bases between their ends. The germline V gene (reference sequence) supplies CDR1 LGHDT and CDR2 YNNKEL.